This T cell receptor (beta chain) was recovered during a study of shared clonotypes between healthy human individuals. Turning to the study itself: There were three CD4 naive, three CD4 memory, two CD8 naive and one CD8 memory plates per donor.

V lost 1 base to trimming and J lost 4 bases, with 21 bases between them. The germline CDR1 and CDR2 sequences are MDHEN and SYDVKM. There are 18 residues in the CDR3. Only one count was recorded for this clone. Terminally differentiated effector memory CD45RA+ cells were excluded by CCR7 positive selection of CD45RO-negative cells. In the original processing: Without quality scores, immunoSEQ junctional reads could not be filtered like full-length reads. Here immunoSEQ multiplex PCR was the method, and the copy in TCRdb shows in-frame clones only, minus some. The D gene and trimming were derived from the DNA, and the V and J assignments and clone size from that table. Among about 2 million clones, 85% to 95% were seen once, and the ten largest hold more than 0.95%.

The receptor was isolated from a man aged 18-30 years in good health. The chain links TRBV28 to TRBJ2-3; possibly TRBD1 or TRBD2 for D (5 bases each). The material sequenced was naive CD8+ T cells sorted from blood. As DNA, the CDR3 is TGTGCCAGCAGTTTATTCTTTACGGGGCACAACCCTGCAGATACGCAGTATTTT. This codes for CASSLFFTGHNPADTQYF.